The 24 T cell receptor beta chains below come from one sample, sequenced in a study of T cell changes during pregnancy in multiple sclerosis. Profiling relied on immunoSEQ multiplex PCR, and the TCRdb table lists in-frame clones only, not all of them. The sample gives tens of thousands of clones, approximately 92% of which show up once; about 0.67% is in the top ten. The source material was CD4+ T cells from peripheral blood mononuclear cells, sampled in the third trimester of pregnancy. The receptor set was obtained from a female donor with multiple sclerosis, enrolled in a pregnancy study.

The chain employs TRBV6-1 and TRBJ2-7; 8 bases are a match to TRBD2. This CDR3 is 14 amino acids long. Germline CDR1 MNHNS, CDR2 SASEGT. The V gene end was trimmed by 10 bases and the J gene end by 4 bases; junction bases not matched to a gene: 12. CDR3 sequence reads: CATGAAGGWYEQYF. In DNA form, the CDR3 reads TGTGCCACCGGGGCGGCGGGAGGCTGGTACGAGCAGTACTTC.

This sequence joins TRBV5-4 and TRBJ2-5; possible D gene TRBD2, 6 bases. CDR3 length equals 16 residues. V was clipped by 1 base and J by 5 bases, with 18 bases between them. Germline lookup yields CDR1 SGHNT and CDR2 YYREEE (reference sequence). The CDR3 region is CASSLLIGGGGETQYF. The CDR3 DNA sequence: TGTGCCAGCAGCTTGCTTATTGGGGGTGGGGGGGAGACCCAGTACTTC.

The J gene is TRBJ1-1, the V gene TRBV28; 7 bases are a match to TRBD1. The germline V gene has CDR1 MDHEN and CDR2 SYDVKM. The CDR3 spans 13 residues. Trimming removed 3 bases from V and 10 bases from J; junction bases left unmatched: 8. The CDR3 protein is CASSLSSGGRAFF. CDR3 sequence (DNA): TGTGCCAGCAGTTTGTCGTCAGGGGGGCGAGCTTTCTTT.

The V call is TRBV6-1, the J call TRBJ2-7, with TRBD2 matching 7 bases. This CDR3 has 13 amino acids. Germline CDR1 and CDR2: MNHNS and SASEGT. After removal of 8 bases from V and 1 base from J, the junction contained 5 bases not matched to a gene. In DNA, the CDR3 is TGTGCCAGCGCCCGGCGGGAGTCCTACGAGCAGTACTTC. Encoded protein: CASARRESYEQYF.

The rearrangement links TRBV28 to TRBJ2-2, with 7 bases lining up with TRBD2. The CDR3 covers 15 residues. Per germline, CDR1 MDHEN and CDR2 SYDVKM. After removal of 8 bases from V and 7 bases from J, the junction contained 13 bases not matched to a gene. CDR3 loop: CASRAAGEGVGELFF. DNA of the CDR3: TGTGCCAGCCGGGCGGCGGGAGAAGGGGTCGGGGAGCTGTTTTTT.

This clone was seen a single time. The chain recombines TRBV4-3 with TRBJ2-3; a possible D gene is TRBD1 (6 bases). The germline V gene has CDR1 LGHNA and CDR2 YSLEER. Trimming removed 0 bases at V and 2 bases at J, with 21 bases between. This CDR3 contains 19 residues. The DNA of the CDR3 is TGCGCCAGCAGCCAAGATCAGGGGATTTCTGGGTTTCACACAGATACGCAGTATTTT. Residues: CASSQDQGISGFHTDTQYF.

There are a few counts of this clone. This rearrangement joins TRBV4-2 to TRBJ1-1, with a weak D call TRBD1 (5 bases). Germline V gene sequence: CDR1 LGHNA, CDR2 YNFKEQ. This CDR3 is built from 15 residues. V lost 0 bases and J lost 3, with 11 bases in between. CDR3 DNA: TGTGCCAGCAGCCAAGACGGTGCACAGGACACTGAAGCTTTCTTT. Its protein product is CASSQDGAQDTEAFF.

The chain is built from TRBV2 and TRBJ2-7; 8 bases match TRBD1. Germline V gives CDR1 SNHLY, CDR2 FYNNEI. The CDR3 length is 13 residues. V lost 7 bases, J lost 1 base, and 3 bases stayed unmatched. The CDR3 loop is CASTRQGSYEQYF. The CDR3 DNA sequence: TGTGCCAGCACCCGACAGGGGTCCTACGAGCAGTACTTC.

The rearrangement links TRBV27 to TRBJ1-5; no definite D call. CDR3 length equals 11 residues. CDR1 is MNHEY and CDR2 is SMNVEV in the germline V gene (reference sequence). Deletions cut 3 bases from V and 9 bases from J, with 6 bases between. Written as DNA, the CDR3 is TGTGCCAGCAGTTTTATTTGGCCCCAGCATTTT. Amino acid sequence: CASSFIWPQHF.

This clone was picked up one time. The chain carries TRBV29-1 and TRBJ1-1, with a weak D call TRBD1 (6 bases). Germline V gene lookup returns CDR1 SQVTM and CDR2 ANQGSEA. This CDR3 contains 13 residues. The CDR3 sequence is CSVTHRGGTEAFF. The DNA of the CDR3 is TGCAGTGTCACGCACCGAGGGGGTACTGAAGCTTTCTTT. The whole variable domain, filled in from reference TRBV29-1 and TRBJ1-1, reads SAVISQKPSRDICQRGTSLTIQCQVDSQVTMMFWYRQQPGQSLTLIATANQGSEATYESGFVIDKFPISRPNLTFSTLTVSNMSPEDSSIYLCSVTHRGGTEAFFGQGTRLTVV.

The chain carries TRBV25-1 and TRBJ2-3, with 7 bases identical to TRBD2. Germline V lookup: CDR1 MGHDK, CDR2 SYGVNS. J gave up 0 bases and V 3 bases, and 12 bases lay outside the gene matches. The CDR3 has 18 amino acids. The CDR3 DNA is TGTGCCAGCAGTGAGGACCCAGGACTAGGCCCAAGCACAGATACGCAGTATTTT. Protein sequence: CASSEDPGLGPSTDTQYF.

This rearrangement joins TRBV18 to TRBJ1-3, with 10 bases lining up with TRBD1. J was trimmed by 0 bases and V by 1 base; bases with no gene match: 6. The CDR3 loop spans 18 amino acids. Germline V gene sequence: CDR1 KGHSH, CDR2 LQKENI. The CDR3, as DNA: TGTGCCAGCTCACCACTGACAGGGGGCCAAGGCTCTGGAAACACCATATATTTT. Its protein is CASSPLTGGQGSGNTIYF.

CDR3 region: CASSIFGQRAADTQYF. The DNA for the CDR3 is TGTGCCAGTAGTATTTTTGGCCAGCGGGCGGCAGATACGCAGTATTTT. The chain recombines TRBV19 with TRBJ2-3, with a possible D match to TRBD2 (6 bases). Trimming stripped 3 bases from V and 4 bases from J, with 17 bases between. CDR3 size: 16 residues. The germline V gene has CDR1 LNHDA and CDR2 SQIVND (reference sequence). The complete variable domain, with remaining parts taken from reference TRBV19 and TRBJ2-3, reads DGGITQSPKYLFRKEGQNVTLSCEQNLNHDAMYWYRQDPGQGLRLIYYSQIVNDFQKGDIAEGYSVSREKKESFPLTVTSAQKNPTAFYLCASSIFGQRAADTQYFGPGTRLTVL.

CDR3 sequence: CASSYSMNTEAFF. The CDR3 DNA reads TGTGCCAGTAGTTACAGTATGAACACTGAAGCTTTCTTT. The chain uses TRBV19 and TRBJ1-1; D unclear. This CDR3 comprises 13 residues. Germline V CDR1 and CDR2: LNHDA, SQIVND (reference sequence). V lost 5 bases to trimming and J lost 0 bases, with 7 bases between them.

The CDR3 here is CASSYGLAGGPSEQYF. Written as DNA, the CDR3 is TGTGCCAGCAGTTATGGACTAGCGGGAGGGCCTAGTGAGCAGTACTTC. The chain links TRBV6-5 to TRBJ2-7; TRBD2 agrees at 15 bases. The germline V gene has CDR1 MNHEY and CDR2 SVGAGI. After removal of 3 bases from V and 7 bases from J, the junction contained 7 bases not matched to a gene. The CDR3 is 16 residues long.

V gene TRBV29-1 combines with J gene TRBJ1-5; the D gene is possibly TRBD1 (6 bases). Germline loops: CDR1 SQVTM, CDR2 ANQGSEA. The V end was cut by 4 bases, the J end by 4 bases, with 11 bases between. This CDR3 has 13 residues. For the CDR3, the DNA is TGCAGCGTTGGGGAGACAGGAAATCAGCCCCAGCATTTT. As protein: CSVGETGNQPQHF.

The V call is TRBV7-2, the J call TRBJ2-2, with D perhaps TRBD1 (6 bases). The germline V gene has CDR1 SGHTA and CDR2 FQGNSA. This CDR3 is 15 amino acids long. V lost 4 bases, J lost 4 bases, and 13 bases lay in between. The CDR3 is CASSSWTATTGELFF. Here the CDR3 DNA reads TGTGCCAGCAGCTCTTGGACAGCCACCACCGGGGAGCTGTTTTTT. Full variable domain (remainder filled in from reference TRBV7-2 and TRBJ2-2): GAGVSQSPSNKVTEKGKDVELRCDPISGHTALYWYRQSLGQGLEFLIYFQGNSAPDKSGLPSDRFSAERTGGSVSTLTIQRTQQEDSAVYLCASSSWTATTGELFFGEGSRLTVL.

The chain employs TRBV5-3 and TRBJ1-2; D gene ambiguous. TRBV5-3 is designated an ORF whose function remains uncertain. The CDR3 has 16 residues. V was trimmed by 2 bases and J by 8 bases, leaving 22 bases between them. In DNA, the CDR3 is TGTGCCAGAAGCTTCGGCAGGCTTTTTGGCTATGTCGGCTACACCTTC. Residues: CARSFGRLFGYVGYTF.

The chain links TRBV5-1 to TRBJ1-4, with D unresolved. Germline assignment: CDR1 SGHRS and CDR2 YFSETQ. The V and J ends lost 7 bases and 2 bases respectively, with 9 bases between them. The CDR3 is 13 residues long. Here the CDR3 reads CASRELTNEKLFF. DNA of the CDR3: TGCGCCAGCCGGGAGTTGACTAATGAAAAACTGTTTTTT.

V gene TRBV6-6 combines with J gene TRBJ2-7; 9 positions agree with TRBD1. Unmatched junction bases numbered 9, after V lost 6 bases and J lost 3 bases. The V gene's germline CDR1 is MNHNY and CDR2 SVGAGI (reference sequence). CDR3 length: 15 residues. The CDR3 nucleotides read TGTGCCAGCAGGTTCAAGACAGGGGGGATCTACGAGCAGTACTTC. Protein sequence: CASRFKTGGIYEQYF.

The V call is TRBV13, the J call TRBJ2-7, with TRBD1 identical over 11 bases. The CDR3 runs to 14 residues. V lost 4 bases and J lost 5; bases outside the gene matches: 4. Germline assignment: CDR1 PRHDT and CDR2 FYEKMQ (reference sequence). The CDR3 nucleotides are TGTGCCAGCAGCTCGGGACAGGGGGGGCACGAGCAGTACTTC. Its protein product is CASSSGQGGHEQYF.

CDR3 region: CAWIRLAGGRTYNEQFF. DNA of the CDR3: TGTGCCTGGATCAGACTAGCGGGAGGCCGGACCTACAATGAGCAGTTCTTC. V usage is TRBV30 and J usage is TRBJ2-1; TRBD2 aligns across 13 bases. The CDR3 consists of 17 residues. Germline CDR1 GTSNPN, CDR2 SVGIG (reference sequence). V shed 4 bases and J 2 bases; nucleotides not matched to a gene: 8.

The chain joins TRBV19 to TRBJ2-2; D call uncertain. Between the trimmed V and J ends, which lost 3 bases and 9 bases, there was a span of 11 bases. This CDR3 contains 13 residues. CDR1 is LNHDA, CDR2 SQIVND, per germline (reference sequence). CDR3 sequence (DNA): TGTGCCAGTAGTATCGTAGCCCACAGGGAGCTGTTTTTT. It translates to CASSIVAHRELFF.

In nucleotides, the CDR3 is TGTGCCAGCAGTCAGGGATCCTACGAGCAGTACTTC. Amino acid sequence: CASSQGSYEQYF. The chain combines TRBV25-1 with TRBJ2-7; D perhaps matches TRBD1 (5 bases). The V end was cut by 5 bases, the J end by 1 base, with 6 bases between. This CDR3 region has 12 residues. Germline CDR1 is MGHDK and CDR2 is SYGVNS.